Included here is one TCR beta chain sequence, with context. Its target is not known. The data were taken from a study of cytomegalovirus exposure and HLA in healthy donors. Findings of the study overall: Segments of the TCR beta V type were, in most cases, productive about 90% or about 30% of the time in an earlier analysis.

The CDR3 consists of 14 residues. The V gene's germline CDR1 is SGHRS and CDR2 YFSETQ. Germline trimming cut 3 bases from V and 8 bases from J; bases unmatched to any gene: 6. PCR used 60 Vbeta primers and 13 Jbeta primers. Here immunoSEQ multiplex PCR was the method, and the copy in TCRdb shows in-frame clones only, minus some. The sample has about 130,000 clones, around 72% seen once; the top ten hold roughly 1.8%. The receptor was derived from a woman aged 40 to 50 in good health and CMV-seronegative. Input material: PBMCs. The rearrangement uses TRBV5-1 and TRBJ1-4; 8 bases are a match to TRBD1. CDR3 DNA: TGCGCCAGCAGCTCACAGGGGGGATACGAAAAACTGTTTTTT. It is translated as CASSSQGGYEKLFF. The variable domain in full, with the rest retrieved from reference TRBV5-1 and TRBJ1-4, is KAGVTQTPRYLIKTRGQQVTLSCSPISGHRSVSWYQQTPGQGLQFLFEYFSETQRNKGNFPGRFSGRQFSNSRSEMNVSTLELGDSALYLCASSSQGGYEKLFFGSGTQLSVL.